This passage covers 17 T cell receptor beta chains from one sample sequenced in a study of T-cell reconstitution after alpha-beta-depleted transplantation in children. A TCRbeta library incorporating unique molecular identifiers was prepared. Using its own MiXCR run on the PCR reads, TCRdb lists one record per CDR3 protein. The profile shows hundreds of thousands of distinct CDR3 sequences, over 9.5% of them singletons. The source was PBMCs, collected before TCRalphabeta/CD19-depleted stem cell transplant. These receptors originate from a child aged 2 to 10 with inherited bone marrow failure, due to receive a stem cell transplant.

This clonotype was observed many times. This chain uses TRBV12-3 or TRBV12-4 with TRBJ2-7; D is unresolved. Trimming shortened V by 1 base and J by 2 bases, and 9 bases separated the two germline ends. This CDR3 comprises 14 residues. Here the CDR3 DNA reads TGTGCCAGCAGTTTAGGGGTTCTTCCCTACGAGCAGTACTTC. Protein product: CASSLGVLPYEQYF.

The rearrangement links TRBV24-1 to TRBJ2-1; 13 bases fit TRBD2. The length of the CDR3 is 15 residues. The germline gives CDR1 KGHDR, CDR2 SFDVKD. Unmatched junction bases numbered 2, after V lost 2 bases and J lost 8 bases. This CDR3 reads CATSDWTSGRYEQFF. CDR3 coding DNA: TGTGCCACCAGTGATTGGACTAGCGGGAGATATGAGCAGTTCTTC.

This clonotype was picked up many times. This chain uses TRBV3-1 with TRBJ2-1; the D gene is possibly TRBD2 (6 bases). The CDR3 has 18 amino acids. CDR1 and CDR2 from the germline V gene are LGHDT and YNNKEL (reference sequence). V was trimmed by 1 base and J by 4 bases, leaving 20 bases between them. The CDR3 DNA follows: TGTGCCAGCAGCCAAGCCCCGGGAGACGGGGTTGTGTACAATGAGCAGTTCTTC. Its protein is CASSQAPGDGVVYNEQFF.

There are many counts of this clonotype. The genes are TRBV27 and TRBJ1-6, with no clear D. Germline CDR1 reads MNHEY; CDR2 reads SMNVEV (reference sequence). The CDR3 has 14 amino acids. Trimming took 2 bases from V and 7 from J, leaving 9 bases between them. In nucleotides, the CDR3 is TGTGCCAGCAGTTTAGCCTCAATGAATTCACCCCTCCACTTT. It translates to CASSLASMNSPLHF.

This clonotype appeared a few times. This chain uses TRBV7-2 with TRBJ2-3; D not resolved. Germline assignment: CDR1 SGHTA and CDR2 FQGNSA. The length of the CDR3 is 17 residues. V lost 3 bases and J 0 bases, leaving 16 bases between the germline ends. DNA for the CDR3: TGTGCCAGCAGCTTCGTTTTCCGCCCGGACAGCACAGATACGCAGTATTTT. As protein: CASSFVFRPDSTDTQYF.

This clonotype was observed many times. V and J are TRBV5-1 and TRBJ2-7; TRBD1 agrees at 7 bases. The CDR3 length is 16 residues. CDR1 is SGHRS, CDR2 YFSETQ, per germline. V lost 0 bases to trimming and J lost 0 bases; unmatched junction nucleotides: 6. The CDR3 nucleotides are TGCGCCAGCAGCTTGGACAGGGGCCTTCCCTCCTACGAGCAGTACTTC. Translation: CASSLDRGLPSYEQYF.

This clonotype was detected ten times or more. The chain carries TRBV4-3 and TRBJ1-2; D possibly corresponds to TRBD1 (6 bases). Germline V gene data show CDR1 as LGHNA and CDR2 as YSLEER. V dropped 1 base and J dropped 8 bases, with 11 bases sitting between them. The CDR3 is 13 residues long. This chain's CDR3 is CASSQGLGHGYTF. The CDR3 region has the DNA TGCGCCAGCAGCCAAGGGTTGGGACACGGCTACACCTTC.

This clonotype was recorded many times. V usage is TRBV12-3 or TRBV12-4 and J usage is TRBJ2-1; D assignment may be TRBD1 or TRBD2 (5 bases each). Trimming removed 5 bases at V and 6 bases at J, with 14 bases between. The length of the CDR3 is 14 residues. DNA of the CDR3: TGTGCCAGCAGTAAACTAGGACAATCCAATGAGCAGTTCTTC. Its translation: CASSKLGQSNEQFF.

The chain links TRBV7-2 to TRBJ2-1, with 8 nucleotides matching TRBD2. The germline CDR1 and CDR2 sequences are SGHTA and FQGNSA. With 3 bases clipped from V and 2 bases from J, the junction kept 3 bases outside the gene matches. The CDR3 loop spans 15 amino acids. CDR3 bases: TGTGCCAGCAGCTTTCCGGGGGGGACCTACAATGAGCAGTTCTTC. Translation gives CASSFPGGTYNEQFF. Variable domain in full (rest from reference TRBV7-2 and TRBJ2-1): GAGVSQSPSNKVTEKGKDVELRCDPISGHTALYWYRQSLGQGLEFLIYFQGNSAPDKSGLPSDRFSAERTGGSVSTLTIQRTQQEDSAVYLCASSFPGGTYNEQFFGPGTRLTVL.

There are many counts of this clonotype. This chain joins TRBV10-3 and TRBJ2-1; no reliable D call. This CDR3 contains 16 residues. Germline V gives CDR1 ENHRY, CDR2 SYGVKD. Trimming stripped 0 bases from V and 1 base from J, with 10 bases between. The CDR3 loop reads CAISESVRSSYNEQFF. In nucleotides, the CDR3 is TGTGCCATCAGTGAGTCCGTCAGGTCTTCCTACAATGAGCAGTTCTTC.

At least ten counts were recorded for this clonotype. The chain joins TRBV10-1 to TRBJ2-2; 10 nucleotides line up with TRBD1. The V gene end was trimmed by 6 bases and the J gene end by 5 bases; junction bases not matched to a gene: 6. Germline assignment: CDR1 WNHNN and CDR2 SYGVQD (reference sequence). CDR3 length: 15 amino acids. CDR3 sequence: CASSAPGQGTGELFF. For the CDR3, the DNA is TGCGCCAGCAGCGCACCGGGACAGGGGACCGGGGAGCTGTTTTTT.

This clonotype was detected many times. The junction and the germline gene differ at one end; a read error may be behind it. The V and J genes are TRBV4-1 and TRBJ1-1; a possible D gene is TRBD1 (5 bases). This CDR3 has 16 residues. Germline V gene data show CDR1 as MGHRA and CDR2 as YSYEKL. CDR3 in DNA: TGCGCCAGCAGCCAACCGCCTTGGGCAGGGAACACTGAGGCTTTCTTT. It yields the protein CASSQPPWAGNTEAFF.

The sample holds many counts of this clonotype. DNA of the CDR3: TGTGCCAGCAGCTTAGGGCTGGTCACCGGGGAGCTGTTTTTT. This sequence encodes CASSLGLVTGELFF. The rearrangement uses TRBV7-9 and TRBJ2-2; no reliable D call. The germline V and J ends were trimmed by 1 base and 4 bases, with 7 bases remaining between them. The CDR3 is 14 residues long. Germline CDR1 SEHNR, CDR2 FQNEAQ (reference sequence).

This clonotype was found many times. The gene calls are TRBV5-1 and TRBJ2-1, with a weak D call TRBD2 (5 bases). V was trimmed by 0 bases and J by 6 bases, leaving 10 bases between them. The V gene's germline CDR1 is SGHRS and CDR2 YFSETQ. The length of the CDR3 is 14 residues. This CDR3 reads CASSLERGGNEQFF. CDR3 DNA sequence: TGCGCCAGCAGCTTGGAACGGGGTGGCAATGAGCAGTTCTTC.

In its sample, this clonotype was seen many times. The V gene is TRBV27, the J gene TRBJ2-5, with a possible D match to TRBD1 (5 bases). This CDR3 region has 13 residues. V shed 8 bases and J shed 3 bases, with 13 bases lying between them. Per the germline V gene, CDR1 is MNHEY and CDR2 is SMNVEV (reference sequence). CDR3 loop: CASCGAGEETQYF. The CDR3 DNA reads as TGTGCCAGCTGTGGGGCAGGAGAAGAGACCCAGTACTTC.

In its sample, this clonotype was seen many times. The J gene is TRBJ2-7, the V gene TRBV4-3; D remains unclear. The CDR3 has 15 amino acids. Trimming shortened V by 0 bases and J by 2 bases, and 11 bases separated the two germline ends. In germline, CDR1 is LGHNA, CDR2 YSLEER. The CDR3 reads CASSQEMVEAYEQYF. In DNA form, the CDR3 reads TGCGCCAGCAGCCAAGAAATGGTCGAAGCCTACGAGCAGTACTTC.

This clonotype occurred many times. Here the CDR3 DNA reads TGCGCCAGCAGCTACCCAGGGATGAACACTGAAGCTTTCTTT. The encoded protein is CASSYPGMNTEAFF. The chain joins TRBV5-1 to TRBJ1-1; D is possibly TRBD1 (5 bases). CDR1 is SGHRS, CDR2 YFSETQ, per germline. The CDR3 sequence is 14 residues long. Trimming took off 3 bases at V and 0 bases at J, with 9 bases between the two ends.